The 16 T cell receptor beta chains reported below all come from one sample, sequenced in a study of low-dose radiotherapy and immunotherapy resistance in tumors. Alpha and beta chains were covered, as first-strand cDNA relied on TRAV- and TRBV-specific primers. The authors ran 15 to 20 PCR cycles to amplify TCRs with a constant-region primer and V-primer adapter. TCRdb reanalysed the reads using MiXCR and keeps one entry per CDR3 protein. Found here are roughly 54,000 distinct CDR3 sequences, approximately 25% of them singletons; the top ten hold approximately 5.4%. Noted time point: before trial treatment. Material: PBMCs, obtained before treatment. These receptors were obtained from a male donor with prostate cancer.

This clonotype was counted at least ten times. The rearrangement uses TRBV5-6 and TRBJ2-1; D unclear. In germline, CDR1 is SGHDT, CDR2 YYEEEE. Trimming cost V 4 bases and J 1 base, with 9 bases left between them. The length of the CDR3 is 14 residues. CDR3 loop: CASSLVKSYNEQFF. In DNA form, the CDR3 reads TGTGCCAGCAGCCTGGTTAAGTCCTACAATGAGCAGTTCTTC.

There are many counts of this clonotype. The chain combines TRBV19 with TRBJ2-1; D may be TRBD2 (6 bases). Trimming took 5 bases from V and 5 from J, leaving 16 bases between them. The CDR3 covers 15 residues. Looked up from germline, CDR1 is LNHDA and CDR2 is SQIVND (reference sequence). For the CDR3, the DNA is TGTGCCAGTAGTCTTTCCGCGGGACTTAACAATGAGCAGTTCTTC. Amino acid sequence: CASSLSAGLNNEQFF.

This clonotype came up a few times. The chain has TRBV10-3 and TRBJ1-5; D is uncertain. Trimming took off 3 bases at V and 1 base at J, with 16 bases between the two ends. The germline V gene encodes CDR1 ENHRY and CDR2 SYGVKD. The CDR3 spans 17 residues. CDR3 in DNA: TGTGCCATCAGTGATCCTATATCCGGGGAGAGCAATCAGCCCCAGCATTTT. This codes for CAISDPISGESNQPQHF.

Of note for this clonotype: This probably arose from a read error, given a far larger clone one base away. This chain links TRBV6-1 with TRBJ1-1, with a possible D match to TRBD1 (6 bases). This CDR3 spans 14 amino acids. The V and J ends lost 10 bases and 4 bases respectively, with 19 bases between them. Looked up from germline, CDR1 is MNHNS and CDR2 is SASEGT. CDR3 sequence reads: CANRAGGAVTEAFF. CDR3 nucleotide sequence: TGTGCCAACAGGGCAGGCGGTGCGGTCACTGAAGCTTTCTTT.

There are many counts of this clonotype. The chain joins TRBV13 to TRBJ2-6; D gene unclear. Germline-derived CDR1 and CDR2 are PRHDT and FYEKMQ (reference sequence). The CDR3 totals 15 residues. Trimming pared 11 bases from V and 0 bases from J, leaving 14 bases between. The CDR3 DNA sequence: TGTGCCTCAAGAGCAAGATCCTCTGGGGCCAACGTCCTGACTTTC. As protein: CASRARSSGANVLTF.

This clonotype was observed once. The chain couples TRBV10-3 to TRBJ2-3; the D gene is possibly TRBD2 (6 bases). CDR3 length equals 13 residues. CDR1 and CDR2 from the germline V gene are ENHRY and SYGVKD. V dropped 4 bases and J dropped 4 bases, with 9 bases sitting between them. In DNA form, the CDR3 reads TGTGCCATCAGTGTAGGGGAGGCAGATACGCAGTATTTT. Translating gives CAISVGEADTQYF.

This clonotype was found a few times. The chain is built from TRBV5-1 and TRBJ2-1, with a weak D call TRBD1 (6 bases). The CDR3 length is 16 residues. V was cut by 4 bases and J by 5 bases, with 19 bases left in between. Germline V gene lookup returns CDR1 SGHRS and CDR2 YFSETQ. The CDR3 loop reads CASSQLTGPFDNEQFF. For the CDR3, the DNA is TGCGCCAGCAGCCAACTGACAGGACCTTTCGACAATGAGCAGTTCTTC. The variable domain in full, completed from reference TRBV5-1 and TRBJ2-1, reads KAGVTQTPRYLIKTRGQQVTLSCSPISGHRSVSWYQQTPGQGLQFLFEYFSETQRNKGNFPGRFSGRQFSNSRSEMNVSTLELGDSALYLCASSQLTGPFDNEQFFGPGTRLTVL.

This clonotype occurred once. CDR3 coding DNA: TGTGCCAGCAAATCCGGGACAGGGGGCAATCAGCCCCAGCATTTT. Translating gives CASKSGTGGNQPQHF. V usage is TRBV6-2 or TRBV6-3 and J usage is TRBJ1-5; 10 bases fit TRBD1. Trimming took 7 bases from V and 2 from J; bases not matched to a gene: 5. This CDR3 is 15 amino acids long. Per the germline V gene, CDR1 is MNHEY and CDR2 is SVGEGT.

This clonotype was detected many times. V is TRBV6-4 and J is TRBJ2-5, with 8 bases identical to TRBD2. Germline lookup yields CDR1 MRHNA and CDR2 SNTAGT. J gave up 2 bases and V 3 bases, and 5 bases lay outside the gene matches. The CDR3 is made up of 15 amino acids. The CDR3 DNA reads TGTGCCAGCAGTGAATTACTAGCGGTACAAGAGACCCAGTACTTC. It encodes CASSELLAVQETQYF.

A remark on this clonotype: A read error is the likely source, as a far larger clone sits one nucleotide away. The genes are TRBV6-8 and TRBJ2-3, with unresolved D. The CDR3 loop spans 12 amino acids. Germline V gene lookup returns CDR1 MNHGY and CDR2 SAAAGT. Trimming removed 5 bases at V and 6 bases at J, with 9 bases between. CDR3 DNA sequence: TGTGCCAGCAGTGAGTCTTCGGATACGCAGTATTTT. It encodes CASSESSDTQYF.

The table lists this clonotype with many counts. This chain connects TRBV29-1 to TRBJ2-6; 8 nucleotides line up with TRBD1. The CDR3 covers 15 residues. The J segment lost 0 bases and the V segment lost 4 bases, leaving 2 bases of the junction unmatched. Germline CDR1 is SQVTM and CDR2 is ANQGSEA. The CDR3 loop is CSVGTGSSGANVLTF. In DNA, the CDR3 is TGCAGCGTTGGGACAGGGTCCTCTGGGGCCAACGTCCTGACTTTC.

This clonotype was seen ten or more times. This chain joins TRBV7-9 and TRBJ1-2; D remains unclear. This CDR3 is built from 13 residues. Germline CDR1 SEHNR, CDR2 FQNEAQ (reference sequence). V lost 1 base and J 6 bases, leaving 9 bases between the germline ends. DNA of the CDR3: TGTGCCAGCAGCTTAGGACGCGGGGATGGCTACACCTTC. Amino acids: CASSLGRGDGYTF.

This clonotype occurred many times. Here the CDR3 DNA reads TGTGCCATCACGACCGAGAACACCGGGGAGCTGTTTTTT. The encoded protein is CAITTENTGELFF. The genes are TRBV10-3 and TRBJ2-2; D gene uncertain. Germline assignment: CDR1 ENHRY and CDR2 SYGVKD. V shed 7 bases and J shed 1 base, with 7 bases lying between them. The CDR3 runs 13 residues.

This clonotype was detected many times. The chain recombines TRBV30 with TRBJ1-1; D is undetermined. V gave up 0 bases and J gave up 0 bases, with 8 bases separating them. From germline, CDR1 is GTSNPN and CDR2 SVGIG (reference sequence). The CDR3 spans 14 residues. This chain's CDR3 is CAWSVRSVNTEAFF. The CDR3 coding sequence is TGTGCCTGGAGTGTGCGGTCGGTGAACACTGAAGCTTTCTTT.

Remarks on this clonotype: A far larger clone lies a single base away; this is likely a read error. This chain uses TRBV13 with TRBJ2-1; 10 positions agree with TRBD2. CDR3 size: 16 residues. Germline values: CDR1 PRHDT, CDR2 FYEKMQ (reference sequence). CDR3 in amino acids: CVSSASGRAPGLEQFF. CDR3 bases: TGTGTCAGCAGTGCCAGCGGGAGGGCCCCTGGTCTTGAGCAGTTCTTC. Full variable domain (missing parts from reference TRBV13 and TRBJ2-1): AAGVIQSPRHLIKEKRETATLKCYPIPRHDTVYWYQQGPGQDPQFLISFYEKMQSDKGSIPDRFSAQQFSDYHSELNMSSLELGDSALYFCVSSASGRAPGLEQFFGPGTRLTVL.

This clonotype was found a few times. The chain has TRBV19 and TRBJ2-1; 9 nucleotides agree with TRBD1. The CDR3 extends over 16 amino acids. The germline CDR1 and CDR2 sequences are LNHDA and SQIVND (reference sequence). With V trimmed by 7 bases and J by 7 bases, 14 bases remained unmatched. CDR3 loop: CASNPNRGRLMNEQFF. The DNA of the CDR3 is TGTGCCAGTAACCCAAACAGGGGGCGTTTGATGAATGAGCAGTTCTTC.